Detailed here is one T cell receptor (beta chain). This CDR3 has 15 residues. The trim removed 7 bases at V and 10 bases at J, leaving 13 bases unmatched. Germline lookup yields CDR1 LNHDA and CDR2 SQIVND (reference sequence). The time point here: newly diagnosed GD, antithyroid drugs for less than 3 months. Following extraction of RNA from PBMCs, that RNA was used to make the TCR library. This sample was included in a study of regulatory T cells in long-lasting Graves disease. Construction of TCR beta libraries relied on iRepertoire HTBI primers and on Arm-PCR targeting CDR3 regions. TCRdb redid the calling of the multiplex PCR reads with MiXCR, one entry per CDR3 protein. The sample includes hundreds of thousands of distinct CDR3 sequences, 15% to 20% of them seen just once. These same records also appear under a second study, on T cells in Graves' hyperthyroidism and ophthalmopathy.

The specimen comprised peripheral blood mononuclear cells (PBMCs), sampled at new diagnosis, from a patient treated with antithyroid drugs. The rearrangement links TRBV19 to TRBJ2-1; 10 bases are a match to TRBD2. This receptor was obtained from a woman in her twenties or thirties with Graves disease. CDR3 in amino acids: CASNPMGTSEREQFF. In DNA, the CDR3 is TGTGCCAGTAATCCGATGGGGACTAGCGAAAGGGAGCAGTTCTTC.